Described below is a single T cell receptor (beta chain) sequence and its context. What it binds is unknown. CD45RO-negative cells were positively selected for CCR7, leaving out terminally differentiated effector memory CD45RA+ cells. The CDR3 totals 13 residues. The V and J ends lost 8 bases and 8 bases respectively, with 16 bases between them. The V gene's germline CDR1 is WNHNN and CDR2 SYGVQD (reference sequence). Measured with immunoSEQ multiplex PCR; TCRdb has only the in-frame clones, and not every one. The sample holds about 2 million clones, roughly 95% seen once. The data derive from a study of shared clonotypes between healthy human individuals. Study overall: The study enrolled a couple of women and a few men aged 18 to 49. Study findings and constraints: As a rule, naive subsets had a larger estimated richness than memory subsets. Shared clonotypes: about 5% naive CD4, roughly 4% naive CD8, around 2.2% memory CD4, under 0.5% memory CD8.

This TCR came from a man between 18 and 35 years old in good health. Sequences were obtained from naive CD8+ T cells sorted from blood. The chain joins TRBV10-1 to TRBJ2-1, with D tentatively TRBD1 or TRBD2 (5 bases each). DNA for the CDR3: TGCGCCAGCCGGGGACCTTACGGGGATGAGCAGTTCTTC. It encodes CASRGPYGDEQFF.